This T cell receptor beta chain was captured by sequencing in a study of control samples from healthy donors and cancer patients (TCRdb year 2020). Library method: the immunoSEQ multiplex PCR assay. Sourced from immuneACCESS, this table was stored by TCRdb with only in-frame sequences that have V and J called. A share of the clones is absent; for the studies checked, an unresolved V gene accounts for under half, and the remainder has no known explanation. The sample contains approximately 110,000 clones, roughly nine tenths of them found a single time. The top ten constitute 6% to 8% of the sample. From its cysteine to its phenylalanine, the CDR3 spans 16 amino acids. Only the CDR3 portion is preserved as DNA: 48 bases, with reading frame beginning at the first base. The germline V gene encodes CDR1 MNHEY and CDR2 SMNVEV (reference sequence). V is clipped by 7 bases and J by 7 bases, and the sequence between their germline boundaries is 22 bases long.

Of note for this clone: The antigen this receptor binds is unknown. No clone much larger than this one lies a single base away; base qualities are absent.

The specimen sequenced was blood. The sequence was obtained from a woman aged 18-29 years in good health. The V and J genes are TRBV27 and TRBJ2-2; a tentative D match to TRBD1 spans 6 bases. The encoded CDR3 is CASNSIRDIIHGELFF. Here is the DNA: TGTGCCAGCAACTCGATCCGGGACATTATTCACGGGGAGCTGTTTTTT.